The T cell receptor (beta chain) under discussion was sequenced for a study of T cell repertoires in cytomegalovirus infection. Overall study context: Public TCR beta signatures were indicative of both CMV infection and a matching HLA type.

The study, taken as a whole, reports: Cumulative frequency (of public TCR beta family members) identified carriers of CMV plus the relevant HLA. What dominated the ex vivo response were HLA-C-restricted CMV-specific TCR beta clonotypes.

CDR3 length: 16 residues. The V end was cut by 4 bases, the J end by 3 bases, with 21 bases between. Germline CDR1 reads SQVTM; CDR2 reads ANQGSEA. In this sample, this clonotype turned up a few times. Its matching antigen is unknown. TCRdb independently ran MiXCR on the reads; one entry per CDR3 protein. The sample yields under 200,000 distinct CDR3 sequences, 17% seen once. Sequencing was carried out using CD8+ T cells from PBMCs. This TCR was sampled from a human donor in good health (CMV status not recorded). Some clones in this sample may be carry-over from other donors' samples. The chain employs TRBV29-1 and TRBJ1-1; no clear D. In nucleotides, the CDR3 is TGCAGCGTTGGAGGGCTACCCGCACATTCCGACACTGAAGCTTTCTTT. It codes for CSVGGLPAHSDTEAFF.